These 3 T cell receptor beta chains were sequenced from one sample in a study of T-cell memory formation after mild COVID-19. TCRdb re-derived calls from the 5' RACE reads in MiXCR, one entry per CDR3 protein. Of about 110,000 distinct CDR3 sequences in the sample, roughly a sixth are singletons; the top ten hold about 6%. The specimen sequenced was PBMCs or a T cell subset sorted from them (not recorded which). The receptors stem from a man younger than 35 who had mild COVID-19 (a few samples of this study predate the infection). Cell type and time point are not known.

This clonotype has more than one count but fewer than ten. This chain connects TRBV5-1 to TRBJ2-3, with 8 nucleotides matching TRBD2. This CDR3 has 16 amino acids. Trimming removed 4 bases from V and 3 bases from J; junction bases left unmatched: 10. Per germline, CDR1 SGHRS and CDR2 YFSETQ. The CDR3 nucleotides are TGCGCCAGCAGCCCGGAAGCTAGCGGGTTGACAGATACGCAGTATTTT. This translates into CASSPEASGLTDTQYF.

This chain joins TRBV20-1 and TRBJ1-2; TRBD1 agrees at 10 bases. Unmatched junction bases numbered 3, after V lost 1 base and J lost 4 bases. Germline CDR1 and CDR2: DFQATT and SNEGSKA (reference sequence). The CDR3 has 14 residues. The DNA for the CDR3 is TGCAGTGCTAGAGCGCGGACAGGGGGCTATGGCTACACCTTC. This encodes CSARARTGGYGYTF.

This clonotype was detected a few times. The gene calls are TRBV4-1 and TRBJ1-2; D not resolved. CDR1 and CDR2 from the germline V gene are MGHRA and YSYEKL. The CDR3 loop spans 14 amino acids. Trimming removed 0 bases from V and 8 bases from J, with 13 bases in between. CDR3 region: CASSQDQPFAGYTF. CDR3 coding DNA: TGCGCCAGCAGCCAAGATCAGCCTTTTGCCGGCTACACCTTC.